The count of the clone carrying this T cell receptor (beta chain) is one. Its target is not known. This record comes from a study of cytomegalovirus exposure and HLA in healthy donors. Findings and limits, study-wide: Within an earlier analysis, most TCR beta V segments proved productive either about 87% or about 30% of the time. Links to common viral pathogens appeared, in a later analysis, for several of the most significant clusters.

Germline V lookup: CDR1 SQVTM, CDR2 ANQGSEA. The CDR3 is 14 amino acids. V was cut by 7 bases and J by 4 bases, with 18 bases left in between. The PCR employed 60 Vbeta primers together with 13 Jbeta primers. Generated by immunoSEQ multiplex PCR, the TCRdb table keeps only in-frame clones and is missing some. The sample yields 200,000 to 250,000 clones, 70% seen once. Regarding donors, all were healthy bone marrow donors. The sample consisted of PBMCs. V gene TRBV29-1 combines with J gene TRBJ2-3, with a possible D match to TRBD2 (6 bases). The clonotype originates from a man in his forties in good health and CMV-seropositive. The CDR3 bases are TGCAGCGCCCAAGGCGGGACCTTGTCAGATACGCAGTATTTT. This encodes CSAQGGTLSDTQYF.